These T cell receptor beta chains were read from a single sample in a study of Graves' ophthalmopathy and Graves' hyperthyroidism. TCRdb independently ran MiXCR on the multiplex PCR reads; one entry per CDR3 protein. The sample contains a few hundred thousand distinct CDR3 sequences, approximately 18% of which appear only once. The sequenced material came from peripheral blood. The receptor source for this set is an adult woman with stable Graves' hyperthyroidism. CDR3s include the opening cysteine and the closing phenylalanine or tryptophan. The D gene is left open where the match is weak. Not all rows give a size; the values are once, few, many and, for expanded clones, a class.

many	14	TRBV19	TRBJ1-5	.	CASRLGVNNQPQHF	TGTGCCAGTAGGCTCGGGGTTAACAATCAGCCCCAGCATTTT
.	14	TRBV5-1	TRBJ2-5	TRBD2	CASSLGSGSETQYF	TGCGCCAGCAGCTTGGGTAGCGGGAGTGAGACCCAGTACTTC
.	17	TRBV12-5	TRBJ1-1	.	CASGLVLPFKGDTEAFF	TGTGCTAGTGGTTTGGTACTGCCCTTCAAGGGGGACACTGAAGCTTTCTTT
many	15	TRBV28	TRBJ2-2	TRBD2	CASRGSGLGAGELFF	TGTGCCAGCAGGGGTTCGGGACTAGGCGCCGGGGAGCTGTTTTTT
.	14	TRBV6-1	TRBJ2-7	.	CASHLNGLNYEQYF	TGTGCCAGCCATCTTAACGGGCTTAACTACGAGCAGTACTTC
many	12	TRBV15	TRBJ2-7	.	CATSSLGVEQYF	TGTGCCACCAGCAGTTTAGGGGTCGAGCAGTACTTC
many	16	TRBV12-3/TRBV12-4	TRBJ1-3	.	CASAPPLLAVGNTIYF	TGTGCCAGCGCTCCCCCCCTTCTGGCTGTTGGAAACACCATATATTTT
few	17	TRBV19	TRBJ1-5	.	CASSIHWGHLPNQPQHF	TGTGCCAGTAGTATCCATTGGGGACACCTCCCAAATCAGCCCCAGCATTTT
many	13	TRBV6-2/TRBV6-3	TRBJ1-2	.	CASSTLNRFSYTF	TGTGCCAGCAGTACTCTGAATCGTTTCAGCTACACCTTC
many	13	TRBV20-1	TRBJ2-7	.	CSARAQADYEQYF	TGCAGTGCTAGAGCACAGGCCGACTACGAGCAGTACTTC
many	12	TRBV29-1	TRBJ2-7	.	CSVVGGAYEQYF	TGCAGCGTTGTCGGGGGTGCGTACGAGCAGTACTTC
many	14	TRBV7-2	TRBJ2-7	.	CASSLVGPSDEQYF	TGTGCCAGCAGCTTAGTAGGGCCCTCCGACGAGCAGTACTTC
few	14	TRBV5-1	TRBJ2-7	TRBD1	CASSRTGDPYEQYF	TGCGCCAGCAGCAGGACAGGTGATCCCTACGAGCAGTACTTC
few	14	TRBV6-4	TRBJ2-5	.	CASSYTSGEETQYF	TGTGCCAGCAGTTACACATCGGGAGAGGAGACCCAGTACTTC
many	13	TRBV10-3	TRBJ1-2	.	CAISDSGDYGYTF	TGTGCCATCAGTGATTCTGGGGACTATGGCTACACCTTC
many	14	TRBV27	TRBJ1-6	.	CASSLGQYHSPLHF	TGTGCCAGCAGTTTAGGGCAGTACCATTCACCCCTCCACTTT
.	13	TRBV12-3/TRBV12-4	TRBJ1-2	.	CASSIRITGCYTF	TGTGCCAGCAGCATTAGGATAACAGGGTGCTACACCTTC
many	17	TRBV12-3/TRBV12-4	TRBJ2-4	.	CASSLGHGSSAKNIQYF	TGTGCCAGCAGTTTGGGGCACGGGAGCTCGGCCAAAAACATTCAGTACTTC
many	15	TRBV7-2	TRBJ1-5	.	CASSLFQGRDQPQHF	TGTGCCAGCAGCTTATTCCAGGGACGTGATCAGCCCCAGCATTTT
few	18	TRBV4-3	TRBJ2-2	TRBD1	CASSRYTGGTGNTGELFF	TGCGCCAGCAGCCGCTACACTGGCGGGACAGGGAACACCGGGGAGCTGTTTTTT
.	14	TRBV11-2	TRBJ1-5	.	CASRGLDSNQPQHF	TGTGCCAGCAGGGGCTTAGATAGCAATCAGCCTCAGCATTTT
many	13	TRBV7-3	TRBJ2-7	.	CASSLTSQSEQYF	TGTGCCAGCAGCTTAACCAGCCAGAGCGAGCAGTACTTC
many	14	TRBV29-1	TRBJ1-1	.	CSVNQLKQGGEAFF	TGCAGCGTCAACCAGCTTAAACAGGGAGGTGAAGCTTTCTTT
many	13	TRBV12-3/TRBV12-4	TRBJ1-5	.	CASSGDSNQPQHF	TGTGCCAGCAGTGGGGACAGCAATCAGCCCCAGCATTTT
many	15	TRBV7-8	TRBJ2-7	.	CASSLARGNSYEQYF	TGTGCCAGCAGCTTAGCTCGTGGGAACTCCTACGAGCAGTACTTC
many	16	TRBV24-1	TRBJ2-5	.	CATSGTGGPLQETQYF	TGTGCCACCAGCGGTACGGGGGGCCCTCTACAAGAGACCCAGTACTTC
few	15	TRBV12-3/TRBV12-4	TRBJ2-2	TRBD1	CASSPPGGQTGELFF	TGTGCCAGCAGCCCCCCAGGGGGTCAAACCGGGGAGCTGTTTTTT
many	13	TRBV5-1	TRBJ2-7	.	CASSMGGSYEQYF	TGCGCCAGCAGTATGGGGGGTTCCTACGAGCAGTACTTC
.	14	TRBV12-3/TRBV12-4	TRBJ2-7	TRBD2	CASTGLAGEREQYF	TGTGCCAGCACTGGACTAGCGGGAGAAAGGGAGCAGTACTTC
many	17	TRBV27	TRBJ2-6	.	CASTRVMDSSGANVLTF	TGTGCCAGCACGCGGGTGATGGACAGCTCTGGGGCCAACGTCCTGACTTTC
.	16	TRBV15	TRBJ2-7	.	CATSRDLPTDQYEQYF	TGTGCCACCAGCAGAGATCTTCCGACAGACCAATACGAGCAGTACTTC
many	13	TRBV12-3/TRBV12-4	TRBJ2-5	.	CASALAGQETQYF	TGTGCCAGCGCCCTGGCGGGCCAAGAGACCCAGTACTTC